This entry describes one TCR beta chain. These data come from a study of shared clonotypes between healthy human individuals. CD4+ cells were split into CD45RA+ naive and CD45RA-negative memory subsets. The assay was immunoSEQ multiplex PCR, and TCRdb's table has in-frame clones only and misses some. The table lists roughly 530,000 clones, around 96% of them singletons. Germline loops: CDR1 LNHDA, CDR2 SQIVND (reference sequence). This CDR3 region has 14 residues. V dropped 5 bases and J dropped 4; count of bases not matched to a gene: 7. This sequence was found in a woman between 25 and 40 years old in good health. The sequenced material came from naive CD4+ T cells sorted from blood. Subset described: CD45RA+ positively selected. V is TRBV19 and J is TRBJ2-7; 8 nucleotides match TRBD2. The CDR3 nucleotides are TGTGCCAGTAGTGAGAGCCAGCGGGAGTACGAGCAGTACTTC. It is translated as CASSESQREYEQYF.